The present T cell receptor beta chain was sequenced within a study of blood T cell repertoires in COVID-19. Germline V gene lookup returns CDR1 LNHDA and CDR2 SQIVND (reference sequence). Trimming at V came to 2 bases and at J to 3 bases, leaving 6 bases not matched to a gene. The CDR3 spans 16 residues. Per the original data handling: How many nucleated cells were present was estimated from reference gene primer amplification. This table comes from immunoSEQ multiplex PCR, and its TCRdb copy is limited to in-frame clones, with some not included. Clone size and the V and J calls come from that table; the DNA yielded D and trimming. In the table there are 60,000 to 75,000 clones, roughly three quarters of which are singletons.

The sequencing sample was made of peripheral blood. This rearrangement joins TRBV19 to TRBJ2-2; 7 bases are shared with TRBD2. This clonotype was obtained from a woman aged 70-85 years with acute or convalescent COVID-19. CDR3 sequence reads: CASSIRGRGDTGELFF. The CDR3 DNA sequence: TGTGCCAGTAGTATACGGGGACGGGGGGACACCGGGGAGCTGTTTTTT. Based on the CDR3 plus reference TRBV19 and TRBJ2-2, the full variable domain is DGGITQSPKYLFRKEGQNVTLSCEQNLNHDAMYWYRQDPGQGLRLIYYSQIVNDFQKGDIAEGYSVSREKKESFPLTVTSAQKNPTAFYLCASSIRGRGDTGELFFGEGSRLTVL.